The 12 T cell receptor beta chains given below trace back to one sample, sequenced in a study of identical twins. One entry per CDR3 protein results from TCRdb running MiXCR on the 5' RACE reads. The sample lists 700,000 or so distinct CDR3 sequences, over 8.5% occurring once. This same sample was also part of a study on yellow fever vaccine responses in identical twins.

The sample taken for sequencing was PBMCs. These receptors all come from a woman between 18 and 29 years old in good health.

This clonotype was found many times. The gene calls are TRBV5-1 and TRBJ2-7, with TRBD1 matching 10 bases. V was pared by 4 bases and J by 4 bases, with 8 bases of the junction left unmatched. This CDR3 is 15 amino acids long. CDR1 is SGHRS, CDR2 YFSETQ, per germline. The CDR3 nucleotides are TGCGCCAGCAGCACTCCCGGGACAGGGGTTTACGAGCAGTACTTC. Its translation is CASSTPGTGVYEQYF.

There are a few counts of this clonotype. The chain couples TRBV3-1 to TRBJ2-2; 7 bases align to TRBD1. Germline V gene data show CDR1 as LGHDT and CDR2 as YNNKEL (reference sequence). Trimming took 4 bases from V and 0 from J; bases not matched to a gene: 5. The CDR3 has 16 residues. The CDR3 reads CASSLRGQTNTGELFF. The CDR3 bases are TGTGCCAGCAGCCTCAGGGGACAGACGAACACCGGGGAGCTGTTTTTT.

This clonotype showed up many times. The genes are TRBV5-1 and TRBJ2-5; 8 nucleotides line up with TRBD1. Germline CDR1 is SGHRS and CDR2 is YFSETQ. Trimming removed 1 base from V and 4 bases from J; junction bases left unmatched: 3. The CDR3 has 14 residues. The CDR3 DNA is TGCGCCAGCAGCTTGCAGGGGGCCGGAGAGACCCAGTACTTC. Protein: CASSLQGAGETQYF.

This clonotype was observed a few times. The chain employs TRBV5-1 and TRBJ2-2; perhaps TRBD1 as D (7 bases). The ends were cut back, 4 bases at V and 6 bases at J, with 16 bases in the middle. Looked up from germline, CDR1 is SGHRS and CDR2 is YFSETQ. The CDR3 is made up of 15 amino acids. The CDR3 region has the DNA TGCGCCAGCAGCGGAGCCCAGGGGGGCTCCGGGGAGCTGTTTTTT. As protein: CASSGAQGGSGELFF.

This clonotype was detected ten times or more. The chain combines TRBV3-1 with TRBJ2-4; D may be TRBD1 (5 bases). This CDR3 region has 14 residues. Germline CDR1 and CDR2: LGHDT and YNNKEL (reference sequence). V was cut by 1 base and J by 11 bases, with 15 bases left in between. Here the CDR3 DNA reads TGTGCCAGCAGCCAAGGGTCCGGTGGGGCGTTTCAGTACTTC. Translation: CASSQGSGGAFQYF.

This rearrangement joins TRBV6-2 or TRBV6-3 to TRBJ2-1; 13 bases are a match to TRBD2. V shed 5 bases and J 10 bases; nucleotides not matched to a gene: 8. The CDR3 spans 15 residues. Germline values: CDR1 MNHEY, CDR2 SVGEGT. The CDR3 region is CASSGIGTSGAEQFF. In nucleotides, the CDR3 is TGTGCCAGCAGTGGCATCGGGACTAGCGGGGCGGAGCAGTTCTTC.

This clonotype was observed at least ten times. V usage is TRBV10-3 and J usage is TRBJ2-1, with D uncertain. Trimming shortened V by 0 bases and J by 7 bases, and 7 bases separated the two germline ends. The CDR3 sequence is 13 residues long. Germline V CDR1 and CDR2: ENHRY, SYGVKD. The CDR3 sequence: CAISESSRNEQFF. CDR3 DNA sequence: TGTGCCATCAGTGAGTCTAGTAGGAATGAGCAGTTCTTC.

The sample holds a few counts of this clonotype. The chain uses TRBV27 and TRBJ2-1; 11 nucleotides match TRBD2. The germline CDR1 and CDR2 sequences are MNHEY and SMNVEV (reference sequence). The CDR3 contains 13 residues. The V gene end was trimmed by 5 bases and the J gene end by 9 bases; junction bases not matched to a gene: 3. The CDR3: CASSALAGVEQFF. The CDR3 coding sequence is TGTGCCAGCAGTGCACTAGCGGGAGTTGAGCAGTTCTTC.

The gene calls are TRBV5-1 and TRBJ2-2; 10 positions agree with TRBD1. CDR3 length equals 17 residues. CDR1 and CDR2 (germline): SGHRS, YFSETQ. With 3 bases clipped from V and 5 bases from J, the junction kept 10 bases outside the gene matches. The CDR3 spells CASSSIMTGGQTGELFF. CDR3 nucleotide sequence: TGCGCCAGCAGCTCTATAATGACAGGGGGCCAGACCGGGGAGCTGTTTTTT.

This clonotype was detected many times. V usage is TRBV10-3 and J usage is TRBJ2-7; possible D gene TRBD1, 10 bases. The CDR3 has 19 residues. Germline values: CDR1 ENHRY, CDR2 SYGVKD. The V gene lost 3 bases and the J gene lost 3 bases, with 27 bases spanning the gap. CDR3 in amino acids: CAISDTDRGRGRVLYEQYF. The CDR3 nucleotides read TGTGCCATCAGTGATACTGACAGGGGGCGCGGGAGGGTTCTCTACGAGCAGTACTTC.

J is TRBJ2-7 and V is TRBV7-9; 10 bases are shared with TRBD2. V lost 5 bases and J lost 4; bases outside the gene matches: 8. This CDR3 has 15 amino acids. Germline CDR1 is SEHNR and CDR2 is FQNEAQ (reference sequence). The CDR3 here is CASSPSGSWVYEQYF. The CDR3 DNA sequence: TGTGCCAGCAGCCCTAGCGGGAGCTGGGTTTACGAGCAGTACTTC.

This clonotype was seen many times. The chain couples TRBV4-3 to TRBJ2-1, with 10 nucleotides matching TRBD2. Germline V gene sequence: CDR1 LGHNA, CDR2 YSLEER. CDR3 length: 19 amino acids. V was pared by 0 bases and J by 3 bases, with 11 bases of the junction left unmatched. In DNA form, the CDR3 reads TGCGCCAGCAGCCAAGATTGGGGTTTAAGGACTAGCGGCTACAATGAGCAGTTCTTC. Its translation: CASSQDWGLRTSGYNEQFF.